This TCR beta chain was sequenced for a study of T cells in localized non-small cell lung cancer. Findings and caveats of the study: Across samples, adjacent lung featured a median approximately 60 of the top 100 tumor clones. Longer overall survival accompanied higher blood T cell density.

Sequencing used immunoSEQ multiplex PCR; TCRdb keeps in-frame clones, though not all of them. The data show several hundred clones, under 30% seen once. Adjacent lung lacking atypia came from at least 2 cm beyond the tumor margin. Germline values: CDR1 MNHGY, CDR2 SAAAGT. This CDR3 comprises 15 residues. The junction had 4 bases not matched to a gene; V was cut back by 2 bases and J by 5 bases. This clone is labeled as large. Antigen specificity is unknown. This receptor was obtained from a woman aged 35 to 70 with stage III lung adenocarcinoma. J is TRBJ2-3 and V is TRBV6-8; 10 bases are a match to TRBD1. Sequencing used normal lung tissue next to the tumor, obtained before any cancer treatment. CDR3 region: CASSYDRGRGDTQYF. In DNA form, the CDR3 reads TGTGCCAGCAGTTACGACAGGGGGCGAGGAGATACGCAGTATTTT.